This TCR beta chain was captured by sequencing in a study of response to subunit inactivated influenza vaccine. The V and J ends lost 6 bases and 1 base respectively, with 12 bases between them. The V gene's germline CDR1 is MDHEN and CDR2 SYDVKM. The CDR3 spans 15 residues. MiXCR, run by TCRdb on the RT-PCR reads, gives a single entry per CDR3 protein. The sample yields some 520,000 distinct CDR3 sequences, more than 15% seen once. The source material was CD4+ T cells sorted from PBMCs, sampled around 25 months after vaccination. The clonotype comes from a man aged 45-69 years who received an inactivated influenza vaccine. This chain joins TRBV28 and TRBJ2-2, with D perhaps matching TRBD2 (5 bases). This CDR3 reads CASRSGFLNTGELFF. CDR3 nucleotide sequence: TGTGCCAGCAGATCGGGGTTCCTGAACACCGGGGAGCTGTTTTTT. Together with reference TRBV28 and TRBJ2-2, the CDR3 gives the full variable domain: DVKVTQSSRYLVKRTGEKVFLECVQDMDHENMFWYRQDPGLGLRLIYFSYDVKMKEKGDIPEGYSVSREKKERFSLILESASTNQTSMYLCASRSGFLNTGELFFGEGSRLTVL.